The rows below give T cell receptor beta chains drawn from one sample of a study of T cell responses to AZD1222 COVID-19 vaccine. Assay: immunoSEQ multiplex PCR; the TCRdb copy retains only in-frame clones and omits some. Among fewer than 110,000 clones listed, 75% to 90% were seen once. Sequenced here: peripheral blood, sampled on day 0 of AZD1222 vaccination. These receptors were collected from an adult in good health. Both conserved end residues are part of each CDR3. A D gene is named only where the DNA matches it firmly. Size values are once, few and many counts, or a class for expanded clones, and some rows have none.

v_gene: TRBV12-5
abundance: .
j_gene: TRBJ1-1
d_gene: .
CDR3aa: CASAISARTGNTEAFF
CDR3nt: TGTGCTAGTGCCATATCCGCCAGGACTGGGAACACTGAAGCTTTCTTT

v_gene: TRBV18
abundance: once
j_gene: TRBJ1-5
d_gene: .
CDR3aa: CASSPTYLVSNQPQHF
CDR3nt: TGTGCCAGCTCACCTACGTATTTGGTTAGCAATCAGCCCCAGCATTTT

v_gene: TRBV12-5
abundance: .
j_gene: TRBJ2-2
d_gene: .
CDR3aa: CASAESNTGELFF
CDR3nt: TGTGCTAGTGCCGAGAGTAACACCGGGGAGCTGTTTTTT

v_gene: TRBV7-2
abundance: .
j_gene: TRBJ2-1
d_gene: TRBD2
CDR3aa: CASSAGLANYNEQFF
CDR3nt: TGTGCCAGCAGCGCGGGACTAGCGAACTACAATGAGCAGTTCTTC

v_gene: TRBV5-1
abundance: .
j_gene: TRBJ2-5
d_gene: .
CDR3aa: CASSLGVGGETQYF
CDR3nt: TGCGCCAGCAGCTTGGGAGTAGGGGGAGAGACCCAGTACTTC

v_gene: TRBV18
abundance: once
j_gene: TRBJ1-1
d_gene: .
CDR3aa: CASSTIQFLGAFF
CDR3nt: TGTGCCAGCTCAACCATACAATTCTTGGGAGCTTTCTTT

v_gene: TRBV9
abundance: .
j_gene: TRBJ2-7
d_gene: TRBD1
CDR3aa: CASSVETGGSYEQYF
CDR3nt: TGTGCCAGCAGCGTGGAGACAGGGGGGTCCTACGAGCAGTACTTC

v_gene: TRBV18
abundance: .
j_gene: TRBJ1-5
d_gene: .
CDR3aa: CASSPASSGMSQHF
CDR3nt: TGTGCCAGCTCACCGGCAAGTTCCGGGATGTCCCAGCATTTT

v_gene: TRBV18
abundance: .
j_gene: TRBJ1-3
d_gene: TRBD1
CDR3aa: CASSLDRGSGNTIYF
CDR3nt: TGTGCCAGCTCACTGGACAGGGGTTCTGGAAACACCATATATTTT

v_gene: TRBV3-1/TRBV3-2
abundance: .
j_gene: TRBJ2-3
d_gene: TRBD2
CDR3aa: CATSGTNTDTQYF
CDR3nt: TGTGCCACCTCCGGGACTAACACAGATACGCAGTATTTT

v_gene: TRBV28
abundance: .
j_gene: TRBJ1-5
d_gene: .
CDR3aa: CASSLEVRYQPQHF
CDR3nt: TGTGCCAGCAGTTTGGAAGTAAGGTACCAGCCCCAGCATTTT

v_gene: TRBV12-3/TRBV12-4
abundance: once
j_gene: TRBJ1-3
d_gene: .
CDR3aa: CASSLSGNTIYF
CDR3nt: TGTGCCAGCAGTTTAAGCGGAAACACCATATATTTT

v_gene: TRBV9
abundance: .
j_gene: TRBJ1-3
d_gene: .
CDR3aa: CASSGGSSGNTIYF
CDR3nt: TGTGCCAGCAGCGGGGGGTCCTCTGGAAACACCATATATTTT

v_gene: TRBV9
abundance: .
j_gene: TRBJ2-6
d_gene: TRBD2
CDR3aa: CASSVSSGGGATGANVLTF
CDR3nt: TGTGCCAGCAGCGTAAGTAGCGGCGGGGGGGCCACTGGGGCCAACGTCCTGACTTTC

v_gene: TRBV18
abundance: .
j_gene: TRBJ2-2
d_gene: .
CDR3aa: CASSLNRASNTGELFF
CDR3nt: TGTGCCAGCTCACTGAACAGGGCCTCGAACACCGGGGAGCTGTTTTTT

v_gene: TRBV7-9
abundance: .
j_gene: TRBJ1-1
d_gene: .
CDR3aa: CASSLGGHRVWTEAFF
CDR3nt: TGTGCCAGCAGCTTAGGGGGTCACAGGGTGTGGACTGAAGCTTTCTTT

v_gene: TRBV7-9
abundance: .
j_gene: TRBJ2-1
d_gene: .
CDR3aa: CASSPTFQYNEQFF
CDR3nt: TGTGCCAGCAGCCCTACCTTCCAATACAATGAGCAGTTCTTC

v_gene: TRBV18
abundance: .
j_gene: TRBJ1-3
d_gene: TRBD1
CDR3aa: CASSPRTGGSGNTIYF
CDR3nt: TGTGCCAGCTCCCCGCGAACAGGGGGCTCTGGAAACACCATATATTTT

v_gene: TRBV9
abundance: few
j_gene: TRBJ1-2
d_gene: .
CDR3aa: CASSVATGADYGYTF
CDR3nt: TGTGCCAGCAGCGTAGCGACGGGGGCAGACTATGGCTACACCTTC

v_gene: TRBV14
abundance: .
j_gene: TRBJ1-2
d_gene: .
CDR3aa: CASSVDIGAGGYTF
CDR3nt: TGTGCCAGCAGCGTCGACATTGGGGCTGGTGGCTACACCTTC

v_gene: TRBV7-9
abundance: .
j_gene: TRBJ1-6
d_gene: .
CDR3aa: CASSLAAGNNSPLHF
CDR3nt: TGTGCCAGCAGCTTAGCTGCGGGAAATAATTCACCCCTCCACTTT

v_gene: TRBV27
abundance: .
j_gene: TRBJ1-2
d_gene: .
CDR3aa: CASSFWDTRNLGYTF
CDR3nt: TGTGCCAGCAGTTTTTGGGACACCCGAAACTTGGGCTACACCTTC

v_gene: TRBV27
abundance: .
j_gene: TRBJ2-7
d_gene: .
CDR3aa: CASSSSGHPEYEQYF
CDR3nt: TGTGCCAGCAGTTCGTCAGGACATCCGGAATACGAGCAGTACTTC

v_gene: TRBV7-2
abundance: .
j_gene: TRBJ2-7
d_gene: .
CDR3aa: CASSYLAAEQYF
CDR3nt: TGTGCCAGCTCTTACCTGGCTGCAGAGCAGTACTTC

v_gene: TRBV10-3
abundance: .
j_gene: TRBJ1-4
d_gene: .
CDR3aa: CAISESLGENEKLFF
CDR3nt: TGTGCCATCAGTGAGTCGTTAGGAGAAAATGAAAAACTGTTTTTT

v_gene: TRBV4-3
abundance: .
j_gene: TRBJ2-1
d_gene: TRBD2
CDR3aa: CASSQDPPTSGNYNEQFF
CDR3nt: TGCGCCAGCAGCCAAGATCCACCGACTAGCGGGAATTACAATGAGCAGTTCTTC

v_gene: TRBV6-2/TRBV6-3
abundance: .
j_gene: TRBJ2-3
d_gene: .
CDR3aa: CASSYIGGGVDTQYF
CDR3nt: TGTGCCAGCAGTTACATCGGGGGAGGTGTAGATACGCAGTATTTT

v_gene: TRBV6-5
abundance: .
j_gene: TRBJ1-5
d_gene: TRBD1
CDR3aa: CASSYSGQGLAQPQHF
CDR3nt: TGTGCCAGCAGTTACTCTGGACAGGGGCTTGCTCAGCCCCAGCATTTT

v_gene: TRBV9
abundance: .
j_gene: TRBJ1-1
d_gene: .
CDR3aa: CASSSGAVIYSGRQAFF
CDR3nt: TGTGCCAGCAGCTCCGGGGCCGTTATTTACAGCGGCAGGCAAGCTTTCTTT

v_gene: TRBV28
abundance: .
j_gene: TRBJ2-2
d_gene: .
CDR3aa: CASSLGGPLSGELFF
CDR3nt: TGTGCCAGCAGTTTAGGGGGGCCGTTGAGCGGGGAGCTGTTTTTT

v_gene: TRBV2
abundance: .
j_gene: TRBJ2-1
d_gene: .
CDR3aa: CASSIPSSYNEQFF
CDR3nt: TGTGCCAGCAGTATACCAAGCTCCTACAATGAGCAGTTCTTC

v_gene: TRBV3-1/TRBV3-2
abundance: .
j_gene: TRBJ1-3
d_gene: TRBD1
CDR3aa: CASSQEWTGGNTIYF
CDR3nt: TGTGCCAGCAGCCAAGAGTGGACAGGTGGAAACACCATATATTTT

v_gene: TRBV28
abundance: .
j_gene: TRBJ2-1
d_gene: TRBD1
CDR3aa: CASSFRRGQGRGFIYNEQFF
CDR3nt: TGTGCCAGCAGTTTCCGGCGCGGACAGGGAAGAGGGTTCATCTACAATGAGCAGTTCTTC

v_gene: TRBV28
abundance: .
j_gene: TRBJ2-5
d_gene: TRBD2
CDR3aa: CASSIRLAGARGETQYF
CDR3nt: TGTGCCAGCAGTATCCGACTAGCGGGAGCCAGGGGAGAGACCCAGTACTTC

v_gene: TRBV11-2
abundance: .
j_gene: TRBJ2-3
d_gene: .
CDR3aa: CASSYGRADTQYF
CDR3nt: TGTGCCAGCAGTTATGGGCGGGCAGATACGCAGTATTTT

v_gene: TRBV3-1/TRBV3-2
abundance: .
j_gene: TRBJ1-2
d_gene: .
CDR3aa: CASTLGDRDNYGYTF
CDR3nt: TGTGCCAGCACGCTAGGAGACAGAGACAACTATGGCTACACCTTC

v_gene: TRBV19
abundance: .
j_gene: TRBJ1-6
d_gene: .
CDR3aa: CASSLGAWINSPLHF
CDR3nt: TGTGCCAGTAGTCTCGGGGCCTGGATTAATTCACCCCTCCACTTT

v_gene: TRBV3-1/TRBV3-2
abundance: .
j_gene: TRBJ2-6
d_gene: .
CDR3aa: CASSQTAGRNGANVLTF
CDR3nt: TGTGCCAGCAGCCAAACGGCAGGGAGGAATGGGGCCAACGTCCTGACTTTC

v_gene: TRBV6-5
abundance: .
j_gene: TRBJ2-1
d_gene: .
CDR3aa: CASSYGGPTYNEQFF
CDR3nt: TGTGCCAGCAGTTACGGCGGGCCGACCTACAATGAGCAGTTCTTC

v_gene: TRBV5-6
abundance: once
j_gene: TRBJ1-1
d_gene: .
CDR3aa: CASSREGLSHTEAFF
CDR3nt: TGTGCCAGCAGCCGCGAAGGTTTATCCCACACTGAAGCTTTCTTT

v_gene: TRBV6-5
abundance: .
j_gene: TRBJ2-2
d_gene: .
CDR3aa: CASSYTGGTTGELFF
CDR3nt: TGTGCCAGCAGTTACACTGGAGGGACCACCGGGGAGCTGTTTTTT

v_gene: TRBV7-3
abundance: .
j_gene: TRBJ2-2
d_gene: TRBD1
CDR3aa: CASSTGQDTGELFF
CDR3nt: TGTGCCAGCAGCACTGGACAGGACACCGGGGAGCTGTTTTTT

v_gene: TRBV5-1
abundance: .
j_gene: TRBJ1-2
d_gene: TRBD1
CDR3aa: CASSVRDRTSPPVNYGYTF
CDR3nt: TGCGCCAGCAGCGTCCGGGACAGGACTTCCCCGCCCGTTAACTATGGCTACACCTTC

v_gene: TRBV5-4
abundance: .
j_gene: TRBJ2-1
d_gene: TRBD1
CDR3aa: CASSRDRDLSSYNEQFF
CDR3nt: TGTGCCAGCAGCCGGGACAGGGACCTAAGCTCCTACAATGAGCAGTTCTTC

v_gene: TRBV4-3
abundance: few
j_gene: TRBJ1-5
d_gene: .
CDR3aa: CASSHTQGSNQPQHF
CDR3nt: TGCGCCAGCAGCCACACACAGGGAAGCAATCAGCCCCAGCATTTT

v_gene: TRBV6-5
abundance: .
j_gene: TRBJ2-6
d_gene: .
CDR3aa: CASTDASAGANVLTF
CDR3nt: TGTGCCAGCACCGACGCTTCTGCTGGGGCCAACGTCCTGACTTTC